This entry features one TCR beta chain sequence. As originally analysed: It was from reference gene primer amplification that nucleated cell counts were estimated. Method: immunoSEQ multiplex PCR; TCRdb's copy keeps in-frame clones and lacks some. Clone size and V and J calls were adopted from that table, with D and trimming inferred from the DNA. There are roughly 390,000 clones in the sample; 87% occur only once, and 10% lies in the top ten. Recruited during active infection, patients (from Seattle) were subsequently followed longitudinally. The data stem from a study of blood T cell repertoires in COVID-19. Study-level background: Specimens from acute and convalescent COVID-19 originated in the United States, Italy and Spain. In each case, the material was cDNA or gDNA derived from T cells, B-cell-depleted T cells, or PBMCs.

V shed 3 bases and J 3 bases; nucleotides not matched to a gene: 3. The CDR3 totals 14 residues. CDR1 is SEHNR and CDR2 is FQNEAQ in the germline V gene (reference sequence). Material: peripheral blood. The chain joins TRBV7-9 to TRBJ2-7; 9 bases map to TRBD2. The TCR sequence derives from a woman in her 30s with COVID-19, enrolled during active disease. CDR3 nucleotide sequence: TGTGCCAGCAGCTTGGGCGGGAGGGACTACGAGCAGTACTTC. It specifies CASSLGGRDYEQYF.